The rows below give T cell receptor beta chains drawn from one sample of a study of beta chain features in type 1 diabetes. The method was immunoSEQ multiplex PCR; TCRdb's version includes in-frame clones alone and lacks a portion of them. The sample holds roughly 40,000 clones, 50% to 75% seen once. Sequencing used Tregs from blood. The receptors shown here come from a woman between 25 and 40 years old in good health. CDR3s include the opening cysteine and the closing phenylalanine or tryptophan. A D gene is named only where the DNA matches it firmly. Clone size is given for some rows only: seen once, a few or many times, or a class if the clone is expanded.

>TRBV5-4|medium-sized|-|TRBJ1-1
TGTGCCAGCGGCAGGTGGTCATCGGGGGCTGAAGCTTTCTTT
CASGRWSSGAEAFF
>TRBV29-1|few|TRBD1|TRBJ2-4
TGCAGCGGTAGACAGGGAAACATTCAGTACTTC
CSGRQGNIQYF
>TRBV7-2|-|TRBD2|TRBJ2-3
TGTGCCAGCAGCTTAGGGCCGGTCAGTCTAGCGGGAGCCACAGATACGCAGTATTTT
CASSLGPVSLAGATDTQYF
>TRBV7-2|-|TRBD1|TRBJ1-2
TGTGCCAGCAGCGAAACCTACAGGGGCTTGAACTATGGCTACACCTTC
CASSETYRGLNYGYTF
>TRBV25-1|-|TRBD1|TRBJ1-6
TGTGCCAGCGGAACTGACAGGGCAGATTCACCCCTCCACTTT
CASGTDRADSPLHF
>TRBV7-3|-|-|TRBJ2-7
TGTGCCAGCAGCCCTCTAGGTGCTAAAGAGCAGTACTTC
CASSPLGAKEQYF
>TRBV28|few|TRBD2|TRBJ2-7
TGTGCCAGCTGGACTAGCGGCTCCTACGAGCAGTACTTC
CASWTSGSYEQYF
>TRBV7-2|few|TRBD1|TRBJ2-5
TGTGCCAGCAGCTTCCTGACAGGGCGTTTGGAGACCCAGTACTTC
CASSFLTGRLETQYF
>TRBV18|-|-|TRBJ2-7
TGTGCCAGCTCGGACGGACAGTCCTCCTACGAGCAGTACTTC
CASSDGQSSYEQYF
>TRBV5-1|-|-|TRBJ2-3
TGCGCCAGCAGCTGGACTAATCCCACAGATACGCAGTATTTT
CASSWTNPTDTQYF
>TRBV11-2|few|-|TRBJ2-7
TGTGCCAGCAGCCTGGCGCGGGACAGCGCCTACGAGCAGTACTTC
CASSLARDSAYEQYF
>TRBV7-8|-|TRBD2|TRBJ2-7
TGTGCCAGCAGCCCTCGAAGCGGGAGACTCTACGAGCAGTACTTC
CASSPRSGRLYEQYF
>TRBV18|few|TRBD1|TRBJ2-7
TGTGCCAGCTCACCGAGGGACAGCTCCTCGGGGGAGCAGTACTTC
CASSPRDSSSGEQYF
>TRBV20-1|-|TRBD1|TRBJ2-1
TGCAGTGCAAACAGGGGGAATGAGCAGTTCTTC
CSANRGNEQFF
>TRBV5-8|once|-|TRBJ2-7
TGTGCCAGCAGCGAGGGGGTGGGGCCGGAGTACGAGCAGTACTTC
CASSEGVGPEYEQYF
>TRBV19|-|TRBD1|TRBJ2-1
TGTGCCAGTGGGACAGTCGATTTTTACAATGAGCAGTTCTTC
CASGTVDFYNEQFF
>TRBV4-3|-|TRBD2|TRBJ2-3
TGCGCCAGCAGCCAAGCTCTAGCGGGATACGATACGCAGTATTTT
CASSQALAGYDTQYF
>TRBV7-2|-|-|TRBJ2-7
TGTGCCAGCAGCTTAGCGAGTGGAGGGTCGGGACTTTCCTACGAGCAGTACTTC
CASSLASGGSGLSYEQYF
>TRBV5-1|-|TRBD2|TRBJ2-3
TGCGCCAGCAGCTTGATGCCCCCGGGACTAGCGAGCACAGATACGCAGTATTTT
CASSLMPPGLASTDTQYF
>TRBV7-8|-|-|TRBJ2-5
TGTGCCAGCAGGGTACAGGGTAGGAACCAAGAGACCCAGTACTTC
CASRVQGRNQETQYF
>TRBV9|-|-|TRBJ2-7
TGTGCCAGCAGCGCATCTCCCTACGAGCAGTACTTC
CASSASPYEQYF
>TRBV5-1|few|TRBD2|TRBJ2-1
TGCGCCAGCAGCTTGGCCGAGAGCGGGAGGCAGTTCTTC
CASSLAESGRQFF
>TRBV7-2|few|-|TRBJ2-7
TGTGCCAGCAGCTTAGTCGGAGCTTCCTACGAGCAGTACTTC
CASSLVGASYEQYF
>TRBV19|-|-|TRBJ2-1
TGTGCCAGTACGGGATTCAATGAGCAGTTCTTC
CASTGFNEQFF
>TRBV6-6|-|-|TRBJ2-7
TGTGCCAGCAGTTACTCGAAAGCAGGTCCTTACGAGCAGTACTTC
CASSYSKAGPYEQYF
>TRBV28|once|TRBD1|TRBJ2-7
TGTGCCAGCCTCGACAGGGCCTTGAACGAGCAGTACTTC
CASLDRALNEQYF
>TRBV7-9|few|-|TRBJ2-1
TGTGCCAGCAGCTTGAGGGCGGGTGAGCAGTTCTTC
CASSLRAGEQFF
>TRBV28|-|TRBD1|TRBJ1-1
TGTGCCAGCAGTTTGACAGGGCGGAGTACTGAAGCTTTCTTT
CASSLTGRSTEAFF
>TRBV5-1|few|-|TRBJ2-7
TGCGCCAGCAGCCCTCAAGGGACACCGTCTAAAGAGCAGTACTTC
CASSPQGTPSKEQYF
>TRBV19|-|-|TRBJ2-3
TGTGCCAGTAGTTCTGGGAGCGGCACAGATACGCAGTATTTT
CASSSGSGTDTQYF
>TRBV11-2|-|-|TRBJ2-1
TGTGCCAGCAGCTTAGGGGCGGGCTCCTACAATGAGCAGTTCTTC
CASSLGAGSYNEQFF
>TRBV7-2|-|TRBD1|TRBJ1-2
TGTGCCAGCAGCTCGGGGGGACAGGGGGCTTTCAACTATGGCTACACCTTC
CASSSGGQGAFNYGYTF
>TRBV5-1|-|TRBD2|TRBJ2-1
TGCGCCAGCAGCTTGTTTAGCGGGAGTGCGGTAGTCAATGAGCAGTTCTTC
CASSLFSGSAVVNEQFF
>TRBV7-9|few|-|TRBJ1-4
TGTGCCAGCGGGAGCGCAACTAATGAAAAACTGTTTTTT
CASGSATNEKLFF
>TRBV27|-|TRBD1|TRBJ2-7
TGTGCCAGCAGTACGCCGGACAGGGCAGGGTACGAGCAGTACTTC
CASSTPDRAGYEQYF
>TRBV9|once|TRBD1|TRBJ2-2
TGTGCCAGCAGCTTCAGGACAGGGCCCACCGGGGAGCTGTTTTTT
CASSFRTGPTGELFF
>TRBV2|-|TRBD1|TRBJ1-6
TGTGCCAGCAGTTGGGACAGGGTAAATTCACCCCTCCACTTT
CASSWDRVNSPLHF
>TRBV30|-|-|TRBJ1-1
TGTGCCTGGAGTGTCGGGGTTGCGGGCACTGAAGCTTTCTTT
CAWSVGVAGTEAFF
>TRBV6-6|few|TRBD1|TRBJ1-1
TGTGCCAGCAGTTTTTGGACAGGAAACACTGAAGCTTTCTTT
CASSFWTGNTEAFF
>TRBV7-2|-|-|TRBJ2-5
TGTGCCAGCAGCTTTAGCCAGTTAGAGACCCAGTACTTC
CASSFSQLETQYF
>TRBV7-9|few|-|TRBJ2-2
TGTGCCAGCCTCCCCGTTTCGGCAGGGGACCCCGGGGAGCTGTTTTTT
CASLPVSAGDPGELFF